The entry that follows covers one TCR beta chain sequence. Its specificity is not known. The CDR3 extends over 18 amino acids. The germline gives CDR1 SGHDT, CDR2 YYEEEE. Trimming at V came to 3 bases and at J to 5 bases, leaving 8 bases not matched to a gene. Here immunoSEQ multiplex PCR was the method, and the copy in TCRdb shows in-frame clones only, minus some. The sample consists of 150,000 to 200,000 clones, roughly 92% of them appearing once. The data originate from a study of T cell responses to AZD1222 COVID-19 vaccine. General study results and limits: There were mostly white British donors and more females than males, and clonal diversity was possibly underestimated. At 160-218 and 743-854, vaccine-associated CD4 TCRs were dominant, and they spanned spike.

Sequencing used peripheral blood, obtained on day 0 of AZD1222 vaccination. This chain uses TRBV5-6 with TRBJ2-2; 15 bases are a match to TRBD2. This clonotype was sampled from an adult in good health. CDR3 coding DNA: TGTGCCAGCAGCTCTCTAGGCGGGACTAGCGGGGGGACCGGGGAGCTGTTTTTT. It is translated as CASSSLGGTSGGTGELFF.